The sequence of this T cell receptor (beta chain) was determined in a study of PD-L1 blockade in urothelial cancer. Across the study: Men with urothelial cancer arising in the bladder made up about 90% of the roughly 29 patients.

Some clones are missing from TCRdb's copy, which holds only in-frame ones; the method was immunoSEQ multiplex PCR. The sample shows roughly 25,000 clones, roughly 84% of them seen only once. V lost 0 bases and J 0 bases, leaving 15 bases between the germline ends. Germline V gene data show CDR1 as KGHSH and CDR2 as LQKENI. CDR3 length: 18 amino acids. Time point defined: peripheral blood 6 weeks after treatment start. This clonotype originated in a man aged 70 or older with urothelial cancer. The gene calls are TRBV18 and TRBJ2-1; D may be TRBD2 (6 bases). This material consisted of PBMCs, taken around atezolizumab (anti-PD-L1) treatment. CDR3 sequence reads: CASSPPIPLANSYNEQFF. The CDR3 coding sequence is TGTGCCAGCTCACCACCAATTCCTCTAGCGAACTCCTACAATGAGCAGTTCTTC.